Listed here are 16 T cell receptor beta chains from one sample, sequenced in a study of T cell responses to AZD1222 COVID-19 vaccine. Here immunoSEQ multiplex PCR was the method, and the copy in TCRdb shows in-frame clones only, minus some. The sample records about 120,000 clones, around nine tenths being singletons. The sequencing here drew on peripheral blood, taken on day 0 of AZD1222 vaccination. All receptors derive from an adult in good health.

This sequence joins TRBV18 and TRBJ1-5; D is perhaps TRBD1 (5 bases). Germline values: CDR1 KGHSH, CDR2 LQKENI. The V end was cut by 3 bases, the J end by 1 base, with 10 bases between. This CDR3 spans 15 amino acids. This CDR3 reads CASSPQGISNQPQHF. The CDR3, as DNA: TGTGCCAGCTCACCGCAGGGAATAAGCAATCAGCCCCAGCATTTT.

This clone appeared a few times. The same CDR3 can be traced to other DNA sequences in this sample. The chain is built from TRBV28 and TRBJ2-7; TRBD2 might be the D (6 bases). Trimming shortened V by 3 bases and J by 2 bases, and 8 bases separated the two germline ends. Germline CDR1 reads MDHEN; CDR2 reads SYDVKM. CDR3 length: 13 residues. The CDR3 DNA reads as TGTGCCAGCAGTTTGGAGGGACCCTACGAGCAGTACTTC. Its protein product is CASSLEGPYEQYF.

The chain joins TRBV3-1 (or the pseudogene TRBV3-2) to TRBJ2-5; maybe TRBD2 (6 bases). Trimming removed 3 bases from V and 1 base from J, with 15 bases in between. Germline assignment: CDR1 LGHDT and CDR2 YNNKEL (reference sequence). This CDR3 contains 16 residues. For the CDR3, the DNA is TGTGCCAGCAGCCACCGACTAGAGGCAATCCAAGAGACCCAGTACTTC. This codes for CASSHRLEAIQETQYF.

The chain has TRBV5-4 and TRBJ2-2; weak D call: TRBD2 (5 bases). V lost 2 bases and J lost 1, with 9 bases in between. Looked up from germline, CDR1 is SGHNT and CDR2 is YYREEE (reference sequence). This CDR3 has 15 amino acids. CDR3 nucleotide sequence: TGTGCCAGCAGCTTAAACGGGATGAACACCGGGGAGCTGTTTTTT. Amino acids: CASSLNGMNTGELFF. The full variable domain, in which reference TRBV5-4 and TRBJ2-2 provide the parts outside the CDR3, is ETGVTQSPTHLIKTRGQQVTLRCSSQSGHNTVSWYQQALGQGPQFIFQYYREEENGRGNFPPRFSGLQFPNYSSELNVNALELDDSALYLCASSLNGMNTGELFFGEGSRLTVL.

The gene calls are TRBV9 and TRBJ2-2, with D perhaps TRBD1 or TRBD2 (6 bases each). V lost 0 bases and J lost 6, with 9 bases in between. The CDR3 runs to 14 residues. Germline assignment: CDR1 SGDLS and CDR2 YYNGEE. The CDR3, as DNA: TGTGCCAGCAGCGTAGTGGAGGGGGCCGGGGAGCTGTTTTTT. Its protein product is CASSVVEGAGELFF.

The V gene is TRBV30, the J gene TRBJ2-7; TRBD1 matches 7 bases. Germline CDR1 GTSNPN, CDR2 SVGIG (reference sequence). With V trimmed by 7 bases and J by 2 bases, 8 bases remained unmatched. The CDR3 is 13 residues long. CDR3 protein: CASATGLTYEQYF. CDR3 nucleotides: TGTGCCTCGGCGACAGGGCTTACCTACGAGCAGTACTTC. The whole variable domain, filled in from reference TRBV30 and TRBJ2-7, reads SQTIHQWPATLVQPVGSPLSLECTVEGTSNPNLYWYRQAAGRGLQLLFYSVGIGQISSEVPQNLSASRPQDRQFILSSKKLLLSDSGFYLCASATGLTYEQYFGPGTRLTVT.

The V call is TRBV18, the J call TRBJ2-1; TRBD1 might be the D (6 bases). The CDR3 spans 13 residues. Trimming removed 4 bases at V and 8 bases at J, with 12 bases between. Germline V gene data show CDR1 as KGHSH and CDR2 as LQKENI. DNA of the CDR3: TGTGCCAGCTCACAAGACAGGTACCATGAGCAGTTCTTC. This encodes CASSQDRYHEQFF.

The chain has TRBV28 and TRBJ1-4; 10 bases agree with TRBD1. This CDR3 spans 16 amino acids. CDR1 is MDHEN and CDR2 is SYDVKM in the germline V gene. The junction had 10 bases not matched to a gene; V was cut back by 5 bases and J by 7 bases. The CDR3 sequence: CASSTHGQGGGEKLFF. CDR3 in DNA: TGTGCCAGCAGTACACACGGACAGGGGGGCGGTGAAAAACTGTTTTTT.

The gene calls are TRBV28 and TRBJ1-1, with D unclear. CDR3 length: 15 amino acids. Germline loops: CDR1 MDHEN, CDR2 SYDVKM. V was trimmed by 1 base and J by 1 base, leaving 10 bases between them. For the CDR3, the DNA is TGTGCCAGCAGTTTATTTTTTCGGGGGAACACTGAAGCTTTCTTT. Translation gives CASSLFFRGNTEAFF.

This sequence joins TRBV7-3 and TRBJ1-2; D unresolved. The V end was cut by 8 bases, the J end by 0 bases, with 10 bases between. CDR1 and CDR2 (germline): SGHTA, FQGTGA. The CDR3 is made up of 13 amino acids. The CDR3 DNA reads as TGTGCCAGCGGAAACGGGGCTAACTATGGCTACACCTTC. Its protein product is CASGNGANYGYTF.

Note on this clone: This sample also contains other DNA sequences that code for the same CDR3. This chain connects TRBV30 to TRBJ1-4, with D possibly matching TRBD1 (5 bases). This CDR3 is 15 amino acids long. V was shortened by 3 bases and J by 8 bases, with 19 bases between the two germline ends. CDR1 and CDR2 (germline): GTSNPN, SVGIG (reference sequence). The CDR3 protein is CAWSVLGSGGEKLFF. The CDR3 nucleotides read TGTGCCTGGAGCGTACTGGGATCCGGGGGGGAAAAACTGTTTTTT.

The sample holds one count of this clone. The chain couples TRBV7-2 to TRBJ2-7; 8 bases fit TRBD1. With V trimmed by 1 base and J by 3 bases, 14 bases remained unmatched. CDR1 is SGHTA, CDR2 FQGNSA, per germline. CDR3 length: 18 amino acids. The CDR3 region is CASSLEATGAVSSYEQYF. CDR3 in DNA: TGTGCCAGCAGCTTAGAAGCGACAGGGGCCGTCTCGAGCTACGAGCAGTACTTC. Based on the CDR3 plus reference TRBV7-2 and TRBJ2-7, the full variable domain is GAGVSQSPSNKVTEKGKDVELRCDPISGHTALYWYRQSLGQGLEFLIYFQGNSAPDKSGLPSDRFSAERTGGSVSTLTIQRTQQEDSAVYLCASSLEATGAVSSYEQYFGPGTRLTVT.

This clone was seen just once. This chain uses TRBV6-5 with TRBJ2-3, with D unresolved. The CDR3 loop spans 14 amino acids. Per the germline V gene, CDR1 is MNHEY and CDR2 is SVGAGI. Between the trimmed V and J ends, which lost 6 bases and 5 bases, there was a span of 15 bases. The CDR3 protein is CASSPRGAVDTQYF. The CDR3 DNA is TGTGCCAGCAGCCCACGCGGTGCTGTAGATACGCAGTATTTT.

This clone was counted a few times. This CDR3 reads CASSFTSGNSEQFF. CDR3 in DNA: TGCGCCAGCAGCTTTACTAGCGGGAACAGTGAGCAGTTCTTC. The rearrangement links TRBV5-1 to TRBJ2-1; 10 nucleotides align to TRBD2. Germline values: CDR1 SGHRS, CDR2 YFSETQ. This CDR3 spans 14 amino acids. The V gene end was trimmed by 2 bases and the J gene end by 9 bases; junction bases not matched to a gene: 5.

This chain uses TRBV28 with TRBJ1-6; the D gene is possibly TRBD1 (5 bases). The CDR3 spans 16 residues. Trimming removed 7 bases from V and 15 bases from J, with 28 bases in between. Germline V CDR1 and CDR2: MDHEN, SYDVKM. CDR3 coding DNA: TGTGCCAGCAATGCGCCAGGGACTTCTAGGGTCAAGGGCCTCCACTTT. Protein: CASNAPGTSRVKGLHF.

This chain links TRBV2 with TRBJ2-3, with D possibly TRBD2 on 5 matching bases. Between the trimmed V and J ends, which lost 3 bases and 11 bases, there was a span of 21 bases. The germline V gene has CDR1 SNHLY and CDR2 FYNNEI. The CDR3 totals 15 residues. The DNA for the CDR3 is TGTGCCAGCAGTGATCCAGCCTCCGGCGATGAGGGGCAGTATTTT. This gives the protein CASSDPASGDEGQYF. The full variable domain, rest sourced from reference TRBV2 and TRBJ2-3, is EPEVTQTPSHQVTQMGQEVILRCVPISNHLYFYWYRQILGQKVEFLVSFYNNEISEKSEIFDDQFSVERPDGSNFTLKIRSTKLEDSAMYFCASSDPASGDEGQYFGPGTRLTVL.